The clone carrying this TCR beta chain was observed a few times. Its specificity is unknown. V gave up 7 bases and J gave up 3 bases, with 9 bases separating them. The CDR3 has 12 amino acids. The germline CDR1 and CDR2 sequences are MNHEY and SVGAGI. The record originates from a study of T cells in Graves' hyperthyroidism and ophthalmopathy. Exclusion of a patient resulted from uncontrolled infection, other autoimmune disease, pregnancy or lactation. RNA transcripts yielded amplified TCR beta CDR3 regions. Researchers ran a first-round RT-PCR on the TCR CDR3 using the HTBI primer set. TCRdb passed the multiplex PCR reads through MiXCR, listing each CDR3 protein once. The sample holds approximately 870,000 distinct CDR3 sequences, 35% to 40% seen once. Study-wide results and caveats: In the analysis, a 13 V-J model separated ophthalmopathy from stable hyperthyroidism. Most expanded thyroid clonotypes above 0.001 recurred in blood.

Sequenced input: blood. This sequence was found in a man aged 18 to 29 with Graves' hyperthyroidism. The chain uses TRBV6-5 and TRBJ1-1, with D hard to call. CDR3 loop: CASIGGYTEAFF. The DNA of the CDR3 is TGTGCCAGCATAGGCGGATACACTGAAGCTTTCTTT.